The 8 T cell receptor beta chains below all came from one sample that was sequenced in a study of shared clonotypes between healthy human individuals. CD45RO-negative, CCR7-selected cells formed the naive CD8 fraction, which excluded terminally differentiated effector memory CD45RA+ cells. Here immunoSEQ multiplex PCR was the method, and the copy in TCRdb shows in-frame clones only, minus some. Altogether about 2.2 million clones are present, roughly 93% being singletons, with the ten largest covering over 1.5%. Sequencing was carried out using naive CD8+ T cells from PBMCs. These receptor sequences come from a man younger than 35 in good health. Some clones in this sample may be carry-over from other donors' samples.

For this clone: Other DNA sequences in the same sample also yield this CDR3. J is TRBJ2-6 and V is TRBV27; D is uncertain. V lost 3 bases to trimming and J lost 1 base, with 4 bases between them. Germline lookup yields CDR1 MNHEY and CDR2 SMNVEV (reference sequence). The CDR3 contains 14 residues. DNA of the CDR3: TGTGCCAGCAGTTTTGGGTCTGGGGCCAACGTCCTGACTTTC. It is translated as CASSFGSGANVLTF.

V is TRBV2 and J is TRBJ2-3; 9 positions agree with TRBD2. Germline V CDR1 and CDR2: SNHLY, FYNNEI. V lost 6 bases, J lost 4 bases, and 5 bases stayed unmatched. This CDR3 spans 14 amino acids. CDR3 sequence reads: CASRAGGAPDTQYF. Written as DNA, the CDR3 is TGTGCCAGCAGGGCGGGAGGGGCTCCAGATACGCAGTATTTT.

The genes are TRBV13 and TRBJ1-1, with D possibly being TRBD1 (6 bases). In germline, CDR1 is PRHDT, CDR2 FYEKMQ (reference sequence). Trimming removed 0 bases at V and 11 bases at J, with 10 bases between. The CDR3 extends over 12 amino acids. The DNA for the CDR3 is TGTGCCAGCAGCTTAGGTGGACAGTTTGCTTTCTTT. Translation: CASSLGGQFAFF.

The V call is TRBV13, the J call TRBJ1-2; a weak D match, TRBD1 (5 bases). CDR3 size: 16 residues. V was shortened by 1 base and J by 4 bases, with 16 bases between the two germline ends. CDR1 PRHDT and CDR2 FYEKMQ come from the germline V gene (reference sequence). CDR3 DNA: TGTGCCAGCAGCTTAGATGTCTCAGGGCTCTTCTATGGCTACACCTTC. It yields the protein CASSLDVSGLFYGYTF.

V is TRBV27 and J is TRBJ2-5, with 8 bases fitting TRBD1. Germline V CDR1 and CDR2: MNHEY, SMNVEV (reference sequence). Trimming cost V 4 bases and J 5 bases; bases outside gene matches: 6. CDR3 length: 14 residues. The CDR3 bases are TGTGCCAGCAGTTGGGACAGGACGTGGGAGACCCAGTACTTC. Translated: CASSWDRTWETQYF.

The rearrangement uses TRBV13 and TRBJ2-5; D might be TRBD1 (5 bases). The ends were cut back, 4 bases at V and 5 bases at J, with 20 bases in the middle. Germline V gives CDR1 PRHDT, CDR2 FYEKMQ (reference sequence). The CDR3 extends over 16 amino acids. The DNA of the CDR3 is TGTGCCAGCAGCTCAGGTCATGGGGCCGCGCAGGAGACCCAGTACTTC. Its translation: CASSSGHGAAQETQYF.

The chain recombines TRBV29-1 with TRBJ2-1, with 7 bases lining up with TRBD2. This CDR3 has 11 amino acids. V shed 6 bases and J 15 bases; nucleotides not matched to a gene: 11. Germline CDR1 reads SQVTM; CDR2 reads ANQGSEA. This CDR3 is CSVNQGGDGFF. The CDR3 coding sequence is TGCAGCGTCAACCAGGGAGGGGACGGGTTCTTC.

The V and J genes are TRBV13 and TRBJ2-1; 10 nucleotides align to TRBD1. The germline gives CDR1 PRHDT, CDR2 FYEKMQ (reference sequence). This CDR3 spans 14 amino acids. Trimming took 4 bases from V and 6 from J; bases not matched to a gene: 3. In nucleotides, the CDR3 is TGTGCCAGCAGCTCATGGACAGGGGGCAATGAGCAGTTCTTC. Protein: CASSSWTGGNEQFF.